The 17 T cell receptor beta chains below all came from one sample that was sequenced in a study of T-cell reconstitution after alpha-beta-depleted transplantation in children. For TCRbeta, the library was prepared with unique molecular identifiers. TCRdb re-called the PCR reads with MiXCR, one entry per CDR3 protein. The sample has about 440,000 distinct CDR3 sequences, over 40% seen once; the top ten hold 25% to 30%. The sample in question was PBMCs, obtained before TCRalphabeta/CD19-depleted stem cell transplant. These receptors originate from a girl aged 2 to 10 with aplastic anemia, due to receive a stem cell transplant.

This clonotype appeared a few times. The chain uses TRBV28 and TRBJ2-3, with TRBD1 identical over 8 bases. The trim removed 1 base at V and 0 bases at J, leaving 3 bases unmatched. This CDR3 is 16 amino acids long. Germline assignment: CDR1 MDHEN and CDR2 SYDVKM. The CDR3 sequence: CASSLSGTGSTDTQYF. CDR3 in DNA: TGTGCCAGCAGTTTATCCGGGACAGGAAGCACAGATACGCAGTATTTT. Full variable domain (remainder filled in from reference TRBV28 and TRBJ2-3): DVKVTQSSRYLVKRTGEKVFLECVQDMDHENMFWYRQDPGLGLRLIYFSYDVKMKEKGDIPEGYSVSREKKERFSLILESASTNQTSMYLCASSLSGTGSTDTQYFGPGTRLTVL.

This clonotype was detected only a few times. The rearrangement joins TRBV15 to TRBJ2-1, with TRBD1 identical over 8 bases. The CDR3 is made up of 13 amino acids. The V gene's germline CDR1 is LNHNV and CDR2 YYDKDF (reference sequence). V lost 9 bases, J lost 7 bases, and 8 bases stayed unmatched. The CDR3 nucleotides read TGTGCCACGCAGGACAGGGTGGTGAATGAGCAGTTCTTC. Translating it yields CATQDRVVNEQFF.

A single count supports this clonotype. The chain has TRBV4-2 and TRBJ1-1; unclear D gene. CDR1 is LGHNA and CDR2 is YNFKEQ in the germline V gene. The CDR3 runs 15 residues. Trimming took 1 base from V and 0 from J, leaving 9 bases between them. CDR3: CASSQGVGLNTEAFF. CDR3 nucleotides: TGTGCCAGCAGCCAAGGGGTAGGCTTGAACACTGAAGCTTTCTTT.

This clonotype was found many times. The chain couples TRBV25-1 to TRBJ2-1; D tentatively fits TRBD1 or TRBD2 (5 bases each). The V gene's germline CDR1 is MGHDK and CDR2 SYGVNS. V lost 4 bases and J lost 8, with 6 bases in between. The CDR3 loop spans 11 amino acids. The CDR3 sequence is CASSGGYEQFF. The CDR3 DNA is TGTGCCAGCAGTGGGGGGTATGAGCAGTTCTTC. The variable domain in full, completed from reference TRBV25-1 and TRBJ2-1, reads EADIYQTPRYLVIGTGKKITLECSQTMGHDKMYWYQQDPGMELHLIHYSYGVNSTEKGDLSSESTVSRIRTEHFPLTLESARPSHTSQYLCASSGGYEQFFGPGTRLTVL.

This clonotype was counted a few times. The chain recombines TRBV12-3 or TRBV12-4 with TRBJ2-5; D possibly corresponds to TRBD1 (6 bases). This CDR3 spans 13 amino acids. V lost 7 bases to trimming and J lost 9 bases, with 18 bases between them. Written as DNA, the CDR3 is TGTGCCAGCACCGAAGGCGAAAAGGGGGCCCAGTACTTC. Translated: CASTEGEKGAQYF.

This clonotype was seen at least ten times. The chain combines TRBV20-1 with TRBJ1-2, with D possibly matching TRBD1 (6 bases). V was pared by 3 bases and J by 7 bases, with 9 bases between. CDR3 size: 11 residues. CDR1 is DFQATT and CDR2 is SNEGSKA in the germline V gene (reference sequence). The CDR3 reads CSASTTGGYTF. CDR3 bases: TGCAGTGCTAGTACGACAGGTGGCTACACCTTC.

V gene TRBV6-1 combines with J gene TRBJ1-1; D is perhaps TRBD1 (6 bases). Germline V gene sequence: CDR1 MNHNS, CDR2 SASEGT. The V end was cut by 2 bases, the J end by 0 bases, with 10 bases between. CDR3 length equals 15 residues. The CDR3 spells CASSEPGALNTEAFF. The CDR3 DNA sequence: TGTGCCAGCAGTGAACCAGGGGCTTTGAACACTGAAGCTTTCTTT.

This clonotype was counted a few times. The chain links TRBV7-6 to TRBJ1-4, with D maybe TRBD1 (5 bases). This CDR3 contains 15 residues. Germline CDR1 SGHVS, CDR2 FNYEAQ. Trimming took 7 bases from V and 3 from J, leaving 15 bases between them. CDR3: CASTAGPGANEKLFF. Written as DNA, the CDR3 is TGTGCCAGCACGGCGGGACCCGGGGCTAATGAAAAACTGTTTTTT.

Many counts were recorded for this clonotype. The rearrangement links TRBV6-5 to TRBJ1-1; possible D gene TRBD1, 6 bases. The CDR3 sequence is 14 residues long. Germline V gives CDR1 MNHEY, CDR2 SVGAGI. V lost 6 bases, J lost 1 base, and 12 bases lay in between. CDR3 region: CASRTLGGNTEAFF. For the CDR3, the DNA is TGTGCCAGCAGAACCCTAGGGGGGAACACTGAAGCTTTCTTT.

The chain is built from TRBV3-1 and TRBJ2-2; D not certain. The CDR3 length is 16 residues. V was shortened by 1 base and J by 2 bases, with 11 bases between the two germline ends. CDR1 is LGHDT, CDR2 YNNKEL, per germline (reference sequence). The DNA of the CDR3 is TGTGCCAGCAGCCAAGTGAATCCTGTCAACACCGGGGAGCTGTTTTTT. Encoded protein: CASSQVNPVNTGELFF.

This clonotype was found many times. This chain joins TRBV5-1 and TRBJ1-6; D is unclear. CDR1 and CDR2 from the germline V gene are SGHRS and YFSETQ. Trimming pared 1 base from V and 5 bases from J, leaving 7 bases between. This CDR3 comprises 14 residues. The CDR3 nucleotides are TGCGCCAGCAGCTTGTTTTCCGATAATTCACCCCTCCACTTT. Protein sequence: CASSLFSDNSPLHF.

The rearrangement links TRBV20-1 to TRBJ2-7; 8 nucleotides agree with TRBD1. V was pared by 3 bases and J by 5 bases, with 6 bases of the junction left unmatched. The germline V gene has CDR1 DFQATT and CDR2 SNEGSKA (reference sequence). This CDR3 has 13 residues. The CDR3 here is CSASAPTGDEQYF. CDR3 DNA: TGCAGTGCTAGTGCCCCGACAGGGGACGAGCAGTACTTC.

The rearrangement joins TRBV7-6 to TRBJ1-3; D ambiguous. The V end was cut by 0 bases, the J end by 2 bases, with 5 bases between. Germline CDR1 reads SGHVS; CDR2 reads FNYEAQ. CDR3 size: 14 residues. CDR3 sequence: CASSLAGPGNTIYF. CDR3 sequence (DNA): TGTGCCAGCAGCTTAGCAGGTCCTGGAAACACCATATATTTT.

Only a few counts were recorded for this clonotype. This sequence joins TRBV6-1 and TRBJ2-5, with TRBD2 identical over 9 bases. CDR1 MNHNS and CDR2 SASEGT come from the germline V gene. V shed 6 bases and J 5 bases; nucleotides not matched to a gene: 7. The CDR3 consists of 14 residues. This chain's CDR3 is CASRFSGRMETQYF. The CDR3 region has the DNA TGTGCCAGCAGATTTAGCGGGAGAATGGAGACCCAGTACTTC.

The chain employs TRBV5-8 and TRBJ1-1; D remains unclear. CDR3 length equals 15 residues. The ends were cut back, 4 bases at V and 0 bases at J, with 13 bases in the middle. Per the germline V gene, CDR1 is SGHTS and CDR2 is YDEGEE. The DNA of the CDR3 is TGTGCCAGCAGCACGACTTCGTGGGTGAACACTGAAGCTTTCTTT. It translates to CASSTTSWVNTEAFF.

This clonotype was seen a handful of times. This chain uses TRBV5-1 with TRBJ1-2, with 7 nucleotides matching TRBD1. The CDR3 has 14 residues. Germline-derived CDR1 and CDR2 are SGHRS and YFSETQ. The ends lost 4 bases at V and 13 bases at J; junction bases unmatched: 16. The CDR3 bases are TGCGCCAGCAGCACCGGGACAGCCGTCGTGTTGCCCACCTTC. Residues: CASSTGTAVVLPTF. The full variable domain, in which reference TRBV5-1 and TRBJ1-2 provide the parts outside the CDR3, is KAGVTQTPRYLIKTRGQQVTLSCSPISGHRSVSWYQQTPGQGLQFLFEYFSETQRNKGNFPGRFSGRQFSNSRSEMNVSTLELGDSALYLCASSTGTAVVLPTFGSGTRLTVV.

The table lists this clonotype with a few counts. The V call is TRBV20-1, the J call TRBJ1-4; TRBD1 matches at 9 bases. Germline V gene lookup returns CDR1 DFQATT and CDR2 SNEGSKA (reference sequence). The CDR3 is made up of 18 amino acids. V trimming: 0 bases; J trimming: 0 bases; junction bases outside the gene matches: 8. The CDR3: CSARDSLRTGATNEKLFF. DNA of the CDR3: TGCAGTGCTAGAGATTCATTGAGGACAGGGGCAACTAATGAAAAACTGTTTTTT.